Below are 9 T cell receptor beta chains sequenced from a single sample in a study of PD-L1 blockade in urothelial cancer. Sequenced by immunoSEQ multiplex PCR; TCRdb stores in-frame clones only, minus some. The table has about 52,000 clones, around 72% seen once. The sample's time point: pretreatment peripheral blood. The input for sequencing was PBMCs, taken around atezolizumab (anti-PD-L1) treatment. Receptors originate from a man between 65 and 80 years old with urothelial cancer.

The J gene is TRBJ2-2, the V gene TRBV28, with 11 bases aligning to TRBD2. CDR3 size: 16 residues. V was clipped by 2 bases and J by 7 bases; unmatched bases: 6. Germline V gene sequence: CDR1 MDHEN, CDR2 SYDVKM. The CDR3 DNA follows: TGTGCCAGCAGTTTAGGGCTAGCGGGAGGTGGCGGGGAGCTGTTTTTT. This sequence encodes CASSLGLAGGGGELFF.

V is TRBV5-1 and J is TRBJ2-1, with 10 bases matching TRBD2. V dropped 3 bases and J dropped 8; count of bases not matched to a gene: 8. The CDR3 is 15 residues long. The germline V gene has CDR1 SGHRS and CDR2 YFSETQ. This CDR3 is CASSSLAGVSDEQFF. In DNA form, the CDR3 reads TGCGCCAGCAGCTCCCTAGCGGGAGTGAGCGATGAGCAGTTCTTC.

This chain connects TRBV12-5 to TRBJ2-1; 7 nucleotides line up with TRBD1. V was clipped by 3 bases and J by 5 bases; unmatched bases: 7. Germline lookup yields CDR1 LGHNT and CDR2 FRNRAP. The CDR3 spans 15 residues. CDR3 residues: CASGLGQAGDNEQFF. The CDR3 region has the DNA TGTGCTAGTGGTTTAGGACAGGCAGGGGACAATGAGCAGTTCTTC.

The chain has TRBV10-2 and TRBJ2-5, with 11 bases matching TRBD2. CDR1 is WSHSY and CDR2 is SAAADI in the germline V gene. Unmatched junction bases numbered 1, after V lost 5 bases and J lost 2 bases. The CDR3 extends over 14 amino acids. CDR3 sequence: CASSLAGGQETQYF. The CDR3 DNA reads as TGCGCCAGCAGTCTAGCGGGGGGACAAGAGACCCAGTACTTC.

CDR3 DNA sequence: TGTGCCAGTAGTACCCCTCGGCTAGCGGGAACGGTTAGGCAGTTCTTC. Translating it yields CASSTPRLAGTVRQFF. The rearrangement links TRBV19 to TRBJ2-1; 9 nucleotides match TRBD2. The CDR3 extends over 16 amino acids. J was trimmed by 12 bases and V by 4 bases; bases with no gene match: 16. Germline CDR1 and CDR2: LNHDA and SQIVND (reference sequence).

J is TRBJ2-4 and V is TRBV4-3; 9 positions match TRBD1. The CDR3 sequence is 19 residues long. Looked up from germline, CDR1 is LGHNA and CDR2 is YSLEER. V shed 0 bases and J 0 bases; nucleotides not matched to a gene: 9. The CDR3 loop is CASSQDGTGQKLAKNIQYF. The CDR3 nucleotides read TGCGCCAGCAGCCAAGATGGGACAGGGCAAAAACTAGCCAAAAACATTCAGTACTTC.

The chain links TRBV6-6 to TRBJ1-2; TRBD1 matches at 11 bases. From germline, CDR1 is MNHNY and CDR2 SVGAGI (reference sequence). The CDR3 has 13 residues. V gave up 6 bases and J gave up 7 bases; unmatched junction bases: 4. The CDR3 region has the DNA TGTGCCAGCAGGTCGGACAGGGGGCTTGGCTACACCTTC. Its protein is CASRSDRGLGYTF.

V is TRBV28 and J is TRBJ2-1, with 9 bases lining up with TRBD1. The junction had 5 bases not matched to a gene; V was cut back by 5 bases and J by 3 bases. The CDR3 has 15 residues. Germline V gene lookup returns CDR1 MDHEN and CDR2 SYDVKM. CDR3 sequence: CASSAPGQGYNEQFF. The CDR3 DNA follows: TGTGCCAGCAGTGCCCCGGGACAGGGCTACAATGAGCAGTTCTTC. Full variable domain (outside the CDR3, taken from reference TRBV28 and TRBJ2-1): DVKVTQSSRYLVKRTGEKVFLECVQDMDHENMFWYRQDPGLGLRLIYFSYDVKMKEKGDIPEGYSVSREKKERFSLILESASTNQTSMYLCASSAPGQGYNEQFFGPGTRLTVL.

V gene TRBV11-2 combines with J gene TRBJ2-7; possible D gene TRBD1, 5 bases. Germline V gene data show CDR1 as SGHAT and CDR2 as FQNNGV. This CDR3 region has 16 residues. V was pared by 0 bases and J by 5 bases, with 17 bases between. CDR3 sequence: CASSLDAGSFRDEQYF. The CDR3 nucleotides are TGTGCCAGCAGCTTAGACGCTGGGTCCTTCAGGGACGAGCAGTACTTC.